This T cell receptor beta chain was identified in a study of response to subunit inactivated influenza vaccine. Notes on the study in general: Every seasonal influenza vaccination brings in few new T cells, the authors suggested.

TCRdb used MiXCR to reprocess the RT-PCR reads, holding one entry per CDR3 protein. The data hold roughly 150,000 distinct CDR3 sequences, with approximately 10% observed a single time. Concerning this clonotype: Its antigen is currently unknown.

V was pared by 2 bases and J by 6 bases, with 11 bases between. The CDR3 sequence is 13 residues long. CDR1 and CDR2 from the germline V gene are SGHTA and FQGTGA. The TCR originated in a man over 45 who received an inactivated influenza vaccine. The chain links TRBV7-3 to TRBJ2-7; D uncertain. The starting material was non-naive T cells sorted from PBMCs, obtained 45 days after vaccination. The DNA of the CDR3 is TGTGCCAGCAGCTTAGAAGGCCGCTCCGAGCAGTACTTC. This gives the protein CASSLEGRSEQYF.